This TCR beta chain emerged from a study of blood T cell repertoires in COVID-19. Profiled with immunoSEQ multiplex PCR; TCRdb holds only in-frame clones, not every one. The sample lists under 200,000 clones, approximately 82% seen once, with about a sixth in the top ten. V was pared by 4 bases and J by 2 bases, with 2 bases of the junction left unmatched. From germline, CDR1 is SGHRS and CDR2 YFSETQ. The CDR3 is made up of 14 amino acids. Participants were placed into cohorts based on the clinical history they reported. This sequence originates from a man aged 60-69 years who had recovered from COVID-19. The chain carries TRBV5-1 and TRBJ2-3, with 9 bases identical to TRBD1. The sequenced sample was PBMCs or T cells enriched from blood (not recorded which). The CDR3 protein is CASSRTGDTDTQYF. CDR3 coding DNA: TGCGCCAGCAGCCGGACAGGGGACACAGATACGCAGTATTTT.